A single sample is the source of the 24 T cell receptor beta chains below, sequenced in a study of cytomegalovirus exposure and HLA in healthy donors. It was with 60 Vbeta and 13 Jbeta primers that the PCR ran. Profiled with immunoSEQ multiplex PCR; TCRdb holds only in-frame clones, not every one. This table has some 130,000 clones, roughly 78% appearing once. Input material: PBMCs. These receptors all stem from a man in his forties in good health and CMV-seropositive.

The chain employs TRBV7-7 and TRBJ1-1; D might be TRBD1 (5 bases). V lost 5 bases and J 6 bases, leaving 16 bases between the germline ends. CDR1 and CDR2 from the germline V gene are SSHAT and FNYEAQ (reference sequence). The CDR3 is made up of 14 amino acids. CDR3 residues: CASSLWQGSSEAFF. CDR3 nucleotides: TGTGCCAGCAGCCTGTGGCAGGGAAGCTCTGAAGCTTTCTTT.

This clone was detected only once. V and J are TRBV5-1 and TRBJ1-1; no clear D gene. The V gene's germline CDR1 is SGHRS and CDR2 YFSETQ. The CDR3 runs to 13 residues. Trimming removed 0 bases from V and 1 base from J, with 4 bases in between. CDR3: CASSLGANTEAFF. CDR3 DNA: TGCGCCAGCAGCTTGGGAGCGAACACTGAAGCTTTCTTT.

This clone occurred a few times. This rearrangement joins TRBV30 to TRBJ2-7; maybe TRBD1 (6 bases). CDR3 length: 14 amino acids. Looked up from germline, CDR1 is GTSNPN and CDR2 is SVGIG (reference sequence). V lost 2 bases, J lost 0 bases, and 11 bases lay in between. CDR3 amino acids: CAWSKGGTSYEQYF. CDR3 nucleotides: TGTGCCTGGAGTAAAGGGGGTACCTCCTACGAGCAGTACTTC.

The genes are TRBV5-1 and TRBJ1-4; D not certain. The length of the CDR3 is 14 residues. The germline gives CDR1 SGHRS, CDR2 YFSETQ. V gave up 7 bases and J gave up 0 bases, with 10 bases separating them. The CDR3: CASGREPTNEKLFF. In DNA, the CDR3 is TGCGCCAGCGGTCGGGAACCAACTAATGAAAAACTGTTTTTT.

J is TRBJ2-7 and V is TRBV28; the D gene is possibly TRBD2 (6 bases). With 1 base removed from V and 0 bases from J, the gap between germline ends came to 16 bases. In germline, CDR1 is MDHEN, CDR2 SYDVKM. The CDR3 is made up of 17 amino acids. The CDR3 loop reads CASSLSFGGTSSYEQYF. The CDR3 DNA reads as TGTGCCAGCAGTTTATCTTTTGGGGGGACGAGCTCCTACGAGCAGTACTTC. The complete variable domain, with remaining parts taken from reference TRBV28 and TRBJ2-7, reads DVKVTQSSRYLVKRTGEKVFLECVQDMDHENMFWYRQDPGLGLRLIYFSYDVKMKEKGDIPEGYSVSREKKERFSLILESASTNQTSMYLCASSLSFGGTSSYEQYFGPGTRLTVT.

The J gene is TRBJ1-6, the V gene TRBV14; weak D call: TRBD1 (6 bases). The germline V and J ends were trimmed by 2 bases and 7 bases, with 12 bases remaining between them. Germline V CDR1 and CDR2: SGHDN, FVKESK. The CDR3 totals 15 residues. CDR3 region: CASSQMRGANSPLHF. The CDR3 region has the DNA TGTGCCAGCAGCCAAATGCGGGGGGCGAATTCACCCCTCCACTTT.

This clone was seen a handful of times. The chain joins TRBV29-1 to TRBJ2-1; D is ambiguous. The germline CDR1 and CDR2 sequences are SQVTM and ANQGSEA. With 3 bases removed from V and 5 bases from J, the gap between germline ends came to 5 bases. The CDR3 has 11 residues. This CDR3 reads CSVDPHNEQFF. In DNA form, the CDR3 reads TGCAGCGTTGATCCTCACAATGAGCAGTTCTTC.

The chain uses TRBV29-1 and TRBJ1-1; no reliable D call. The germline V gene encodes CDR1 SQVTM and CDR2 ANQGSEA. Between the trimmed V and J ends, which lost 1 base and 1 base, there was a span of 4 bases. The CDR3 spans 12 residues. CDR3 DNA sequence: TGCAGCGTTGAAGGCGAGAACACTGAAGCTTTCTTT. Amino acids: CSVEGENTEAFF.

The V gene is TRBV20-1, the J gene TRBJ1-4; 7 nucleotides match TRBD1. Germline values: CDR1 DFQATT, CDR2 SNEGSKA (reference sequence). V shed 2 bases, J shed 14 bases, and the junction held 5 bases outside the gene matches. CDR3 length equals 11 residues. The CDR3 reads CSARLTGWLFF. CDR3 in DNA: TGCAGTGCTAGATTGACAGGGTGGCTGTTTTTT.

The V and J genes are TRBV5-4 and TRBJ2-3; possible D gene TRBD2, 6 bases. V shed 4 bases and J shed 6 bases, with 15 bases lying between them. This CDR3 comprises 14 residues. Germline V gene data show CDR1 as SGHNT and CDR2 as YYREEE (reference sequence). CDR3 coding DNA: TGTGCCAGCAGCCCGGGACGGGAGTCGGATACGCAGTATTTT. The encoded protein is CASSPGRESDTQYF.

The chain employs TRBV11-2 and TRBJ2-1; 8 positions agree with TRBD2. The CDR3 has 11 amino acids. V shed 5 bases and J 13 bases; nucleotides not matched to a gene: 4. CDR1 and CDR2 (germline): SGHAT, FQNNGV. CDR3 in amino acids: CASSLGLVQFF. The CDR3 DNA reads TGTGCCAGCAGCCTGGGACTAGTACAGTTCTTC. Filled out from reference TRBV11-2 and TRBJ2-1, the complete variable domain reads EAGVAQSPRYKIIEKRQSVAFWCNPISGHATLYWYQQILGQGPKLLIQFQNNGVVDDSQLPKDRFSAERLKGVDSTLKIQPAKLEDSAVYLCASSLGLVQFFGPGTRLTVL.

The V call is TRBV5-1, the J call TRBJ2-1, with 16 positions matching TRBD2. Germline trimming cut 10 bases from V and 9 bases from J; bases unmatched to any gene: 10. The CDR3 is made up of 15 amino acids. CDR1 and CDR2 from the germline V gene are SGHRS and YFSETQ. This CDR3 reads CASRGGTSGRGEQFF. The CDR3 DNA is TGCGCCTCCAGAGGAGGGACTAGCGGGAGGGGTGAGCAGTTCTTC.

The chain recombines TRBV5-1 with TRBJ2-3; 9 bases are shared with TRBD1. This CDR3 is built from 14 residues. Germline lookup yields CDR1 SGHRS and CDR2 YFSETQ. V trimming: 4 bases; J trimming: 8 bases; junction bases outside the gene matches: 8. In DNA, the CDR3 is TGCGCCAGCAGCGGGGACAGGGCGTCGGGTACGCAGTATTTT. Protein product: CASSGDRASGTQYF.

By sample fraction, this clone is medium-sized. The rearrangement joins TRBV9 to TRBJ1-4; 7 nucleotides agree with TRBD1. Germline V gene lookup returns CDR1 SGDLS and CDR2 YYNGEE. The CDR3 loop spans 16 amino acids. V dropped 3 bases and J dropped 8; count of bases not matched to a gene: 13. CDR3 sequence: CASSANRAGGDEKLFF. The CDR3 bases are TGTGCCAGCAGCGCAAACCGGGCAGGGGGTGACGAAAAACTGTTTTTT.

The rearrangement links TRBV20-1 to TRBJ1-1; no firm D call. V was cut by 6 bases and J by 3 bases, with 8 bases left in between. Germline assignment: CDR1 DFQATT and CDR2 SNEGSKA (reference sequence). This CDR3 is 11 amino acids long. The CDR3 protein is CSAPTYTEAFF. The CDR3, as DNA: TGCAGTGCCCCGACATACACTGAAGCTTTCTTT.

This chain connects TRBV6-5 to TRBJ1-1, with D perhaps TRBD1 (6 bases). Germline CDR1 reads MNHEY; CDR2 reads SVGAGI. CDR3 length equals 15 residues. V lost 8 bases and J 4 bases, leaving 20 bases between the germline ends. The CDR3 DNA reads as TGTGCCAGCGGTCGACAACAGGGATATGGCACTGAAGCTTTCTTT. Its translation is CASGRQQGYGTEAFF.

This chain links TRBV5-5 with TRBJ1-6; unclear D gene. The germline gives CDR1 SGHKS, CDR2 YYEKEE (reference sequence). Trimming took off 1 base at V and 7 bases at J, with 27 bases between the two ends. The CDR3 loop spans 20 amino acids. This CDR3 reads CASSLYLTIRGLSMNSPLHF. In nucleotides, the CDR3 is TGTGCCAGCAGCTTGTATCTCACTATCAGAGGGCTCTCCATGAATTCACCCCTCCACTTT. The full variable domain, completed using reference TRBV5-5 and TRBJ1-6, is DAGVTQSPTHLIKTRGQQVTLRCSPISGHKSVSWYQQVLGQGPQFIFQYYEKEERGRGNFPDRFSARQFPNYSSELNVNALLLGDSALYLCASSLYLTIRGLSMNSPLHFGNGTRLTVT.

The chain uses TRBV5-1 and TRBJ2-7, with D possibly being TRBD2 (6 bases). Per the germline V gene, CDR1 is SGHRS and CDR2 is YFSETQ. Trimming took 4 bases from V and 3 from J, leaving 11 bases between them. The CDR3 is made up of 13 amino acids. CDR3 region: CASSAGGIYEQYF. DNA for the CDR3: TGCGCCAGCAGCGCCGGGGGAATCTACGAGCAGTACTTC.

CDR3: CATSPELRGIGEKLFF. The CDR3 coding sequence is TGCGCCACCTCCCCAGAGTTACGGGGGATTGGTGAAAAACTGTTTTTT. The V gene is TRBV5-1, the J gene TRBJ1-4, with D tentatively TRBD1 (5 bases). Germline CDR1 is SGHRS and CDR2 is YFSETQ. This CDR3 is 16 amino acids long. Trimming stripped 9 bases from V and 7 bases from J, with 25 bases between.

The chain links TRBV14 to TRBJ1-3; no clear D gene. The germline gives CDR1 SGHDN, CDR2 FVKESK. Trimming stripped 7 bases from V and 1 base from J, with 5 bases between. CDR3 length: 12 residues. CDR3 sequence: CASKESGNTIYF. As DNA, the CDR3 is TGTGCCAGCAAAGAGTCTGGAAACACCATATATTTT.

The V call is TRBV10-3, the J call TRBJ2-1; D not resolved. Germline CDR1 is ENHRY and CDR2 is SYGVKD. The CDR3 length is 12 residues. The ends were cut back, 8 bases at V and 10 bases at J, with 15 bases in the middle. The CDR3 sequence: CAIERESREQFF. The CDR3 nucleotides read TGTGCCATCGAGCGAGAATCGCGGGAGCAGTTCTTC.

CDR3 sequence reads: CASSLASGRLETQYF. In DNA, the CDR3 is TGTGCCAGCAGCTTAGCCTCCGGGAGATTAGAGACCCAGTACTTC. The V gene is TRBV7-7, the J gene TRBJ2-5, with D possibly matching TRBD2 (6 bases). V was clipped by 0 bases and J by 4 bases, with 12 bases between them. The CDR3 totals 15 residues. The V gene's germline CDR1 is SSHAT and CDR2 FNYEAQ (reference sequence).

The chain carries TRBV7-2 and TRBJ2-5; D might be TRBD2 (5 bases). The J call is uncertain, as TRBJ2-7 better fits the DNA end. The CDR3 has 16 amino acids. Germline V gives CDR1 SGHTA, CDR2 FQGNSA. CDR3 region: CASSFRHSGRLYEQYF. The CDR3 bases are TGTGCCAGCAGCTTCAGACACAGCGGACGACTCTACGAGCAGTACTTC.

In DNA form, the CDR3 reads TGTGCCAGCAGTGACCGACTAGCGGACTCCTACGAGCAGTACTTC. Encoded protein: CASSDRLADSYEQYF. The chain joins TRBV27 to TRBJ2-7; the match to TRBD2 covers 9 bases. The CDR3 extends over 15 amino acids. Germline CDR1 reads MNHEY; CDR2 reads SMNVEV (reference sequence). V gave up 5 bases and J gave up 0 bases; unmatched junction bases: 5.